This T cell receptor (beta chain) is from a study of immune characterization of retroperitoneal liposarcoma. CDR3 length: 15 amino acids. Germline CDR1 SGHAT, CDR2 FQNNGV. Unmatched junction bases numbered 12, after V lost 3 bases and J lost 10 bases. TCRdb processed the PCR reads anew with MiXCR; each CDR3 protein has one entry. Altogether 9,500 or so distinct CDR3 sequences are present, less than 35% being singletons, with the ten largest covering approximately 8.3%. This clonotype was recorded many times. This sequence was found in a male donor with retroperitoneal liposarcoma. Source material: tumor tissue. This rearrangement joins TRBV11-2 to TRBJ2-1, with 7 positions matching TRBD1. CDR3 nucleotide sequence: TGTGCCAGCAGCTTTTCGACAGGGAGCTCCTACGAGCAGTTCTTC. It encodes CASSFSTGSSYEQFF.